This T cell receptor (beta chain) stems from a study of blood T cell repertoires in COVID-19 (dated by TCRdb to 2019 to 2021). Broadly, across the study: Collaborator samples came from the United States, Italy and Spain and covered acute and convalescent phases of COVID-19. The material from the prospective study consisted of cDNA or gDNA derived from T cells, B-cell-depleted T cells, or PBMCs. Subjects who had been exposed to COVID-19, were actively infected with it, or had recovered from it provided the deeply sampled blood TCRbeta repertoires that made up the dataset. The repertoires were made available in a free public database intended to serve as a resource for research on the immune response to SARS-CoV-2. Samples came from the ongoing ImmuneRACE study (first 160 participants) plus 1,254 subjects from 6 global collaborators. Sample metadata almost always included a de-identified subject ID, COVID-19 status, age in years and sex. Where available, HLA class I and class II types were obtained from metadata supplied by the sample provider rather than from assay-based typing.

Participants in the prospective study were enrolled through a virtual design, were aged roughly 18 to 100 years, and lived in about 25 United States geographic areas. Cohort assignment in the prospective study relied on participant-reported clinical history from a screening survey and a study questionnaire. Each participant in the prospective study had whole blood, serum and a nasopharyngeal or oropharyngeal swab collected by mobile phlebotomists. Participants in the prospective study had the option to provide additional blood draws and questionnaires over an approximately 2-month period. Before DNA extraction, blood samples from the prospective study were shipped at room temperature or frozen. Sequences LNHDA (CDR1) and SQIVND (CDR2) are obtained from the germline V gene (reference sequence). V loses 3 bases of germline sequence and J loses 0 bases, and the interval between the two ends is 9 bases. Reading from cysteine to phenylalanine, the CDR3 counts 16 amino acids. Only CDR3 DNA is held: 48 bases, read in frame from base 1.

The immunoSEQ Assay, a bias-controlled multiplex PCR, was used to amplify TCRbeta CDR3 regions from genomic DNA. In the authors' own workflow: The number of nucleated cells in each sample was estimated by amplification of reference gene primers within the assay. To quantify the absolute abundance of each unique TCRbeta CDR3 rearrangement, sequence reads were collapsed and filtered. Productive Simpson clonality was computed per sample as the square root of Simpson's diversity index over productive rearrangements. What TCRdb holds here is the immuneACCESS table cut down to in-frame rearrangements. Part of the clones is not present; checked against another copy, under half of the missing clones reflect an unresolved V gene, and the others are unexplained. V and J calls and clone size are those listed in that table; D and trimming were worked out from the DNA. In this sample the table shows approximately 450,000 clones, around nine tenths of which occur a single time. The top ten clonotypes cover nearly 2% of the sample.

Regarding this clone: Its antigen target is currently unknown. No qualities accompany the bases; no much larger clone lies one base away.

The paper's findings and limits, for the study overall: The amount of clinical and demographic metadata varied by source and participant and was provided uncurated.

Sequencing used PBMCs or T cells enriched from blood (not recorded which). This receptor was taken from a woman aged 18-29 years with acute COVID-19. The chain is assembled from TRBV19 and TRBJ2-6, with the D gene uncertain. The CDR3 sequence is CASSMGRPSGANVLTF. The sequenced DNA is TGTGCCAGTAGTATGGGCAGGCCCTCTGGGGCCAACGTCCTGACTTTC.